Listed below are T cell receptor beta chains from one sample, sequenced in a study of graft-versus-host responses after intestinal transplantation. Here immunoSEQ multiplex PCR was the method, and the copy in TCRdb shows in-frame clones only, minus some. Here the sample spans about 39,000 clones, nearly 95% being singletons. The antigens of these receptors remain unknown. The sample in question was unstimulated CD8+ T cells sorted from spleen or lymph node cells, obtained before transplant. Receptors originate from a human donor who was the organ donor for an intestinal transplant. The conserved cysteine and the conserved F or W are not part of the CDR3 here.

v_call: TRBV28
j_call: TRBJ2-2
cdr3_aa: ASSLEGAGELF

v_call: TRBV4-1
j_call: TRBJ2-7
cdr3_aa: ASSQAVTEFGYEQY

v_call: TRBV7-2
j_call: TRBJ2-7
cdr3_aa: ASSLEDEIYEQY

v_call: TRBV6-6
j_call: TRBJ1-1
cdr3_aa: ASSLGGGYTEAF

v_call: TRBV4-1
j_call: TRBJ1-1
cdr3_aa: ASSQDWGSEAF

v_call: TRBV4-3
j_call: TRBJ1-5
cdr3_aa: ASSQERGSNQPQH

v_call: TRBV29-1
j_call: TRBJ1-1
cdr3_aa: SGSQGREAF

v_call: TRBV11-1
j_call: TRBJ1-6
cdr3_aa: ASSLDWGDGSPLH

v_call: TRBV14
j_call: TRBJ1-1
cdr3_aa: ASSQYIQGSTEAF

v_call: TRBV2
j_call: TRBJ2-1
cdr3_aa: AGAGDSYNEQF

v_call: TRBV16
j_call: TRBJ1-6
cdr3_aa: ASSQSWGGSPLH

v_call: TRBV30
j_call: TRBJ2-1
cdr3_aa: AGSGGSSYNEQF

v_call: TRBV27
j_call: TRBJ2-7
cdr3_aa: ASSRDSPTIFSYEQY

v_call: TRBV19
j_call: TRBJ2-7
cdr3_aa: ASSFNRGYEQY

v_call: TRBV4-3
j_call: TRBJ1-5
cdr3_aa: ASSQEYRSNQPQH

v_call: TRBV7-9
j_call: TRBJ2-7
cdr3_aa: ASSLAGRGTYEQY

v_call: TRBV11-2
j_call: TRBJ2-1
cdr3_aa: ASSPRPQDPDANEQF

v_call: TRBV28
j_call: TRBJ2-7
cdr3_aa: ASSLMDSSYEQY

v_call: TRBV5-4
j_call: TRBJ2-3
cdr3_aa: ASTKETGPPDTQY

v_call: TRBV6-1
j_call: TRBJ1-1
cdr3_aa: ASSTRQMNTEAF

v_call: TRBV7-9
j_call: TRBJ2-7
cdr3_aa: ASSLGGAPYEQY

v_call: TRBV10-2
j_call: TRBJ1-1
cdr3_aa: ASRDSEAF

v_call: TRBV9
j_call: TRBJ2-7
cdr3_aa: ASSVDGTGPEQY

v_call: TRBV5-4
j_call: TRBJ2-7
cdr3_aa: ASSLSATAYEQY

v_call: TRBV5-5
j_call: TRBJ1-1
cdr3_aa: ASSLARVGTEAF

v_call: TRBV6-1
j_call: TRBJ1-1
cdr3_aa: ASSETQGSTLNTEAF

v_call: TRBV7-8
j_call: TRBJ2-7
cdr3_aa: ASSPTRTGIYEQY

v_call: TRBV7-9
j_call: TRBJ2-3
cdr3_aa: ASSLVGGDTDTQY

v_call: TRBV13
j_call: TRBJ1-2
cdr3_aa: ASSLGSPTYGYT

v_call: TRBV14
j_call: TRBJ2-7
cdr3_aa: ASSQDIQGWREQY

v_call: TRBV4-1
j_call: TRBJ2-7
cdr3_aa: ASSQSAGDPYEQY

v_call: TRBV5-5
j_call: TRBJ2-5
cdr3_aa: ASSLDRVGGETQY

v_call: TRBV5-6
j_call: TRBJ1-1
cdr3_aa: ASSLGTSSEAF

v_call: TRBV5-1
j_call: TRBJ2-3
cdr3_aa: ASSLAGRNLVDTQY

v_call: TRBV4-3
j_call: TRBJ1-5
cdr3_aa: ASSQGVQGGQPQH

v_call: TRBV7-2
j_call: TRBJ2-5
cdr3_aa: ASSSTGPGAQY

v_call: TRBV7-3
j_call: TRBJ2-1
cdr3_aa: ASSLLAGGGNEQF

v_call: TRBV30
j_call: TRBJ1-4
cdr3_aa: AWSLSFLSNEKLF

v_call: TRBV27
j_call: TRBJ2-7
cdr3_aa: ASSPSDIFYEQY

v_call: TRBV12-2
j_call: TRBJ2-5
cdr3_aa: ASRLGQPETQY

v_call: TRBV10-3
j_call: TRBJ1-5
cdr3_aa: AISGQVSNQPQH